The 17 T cell receptor beta chains reported below all come from one sample, sequenced in a study of cytomegalovirus exposure and HLA in healthy donors. With 60 Vbeta and 13 Jbeta primers, the PCR was carried out. Libraries were prepared by immunoSEQ multiplex PCR; TCRdb keeps only in-frame clonotypes and omits some of them. Among about 200,000 clones listed, about four fifths were seen once. Sequencing was carried out using PBMCs. Source of these receptors: a woman aged 25 to 39 in good health and CMV-seropositive.

In this sample, this clone turned up once. This rearrangement joins TRBV4-1 to TRBJ1-5; TRBD1 agrees at 9 bases. Unmatched junction bases numbered 11, after V lost 2 bases and J lost 3 bases. This CDR3 has 18 residues. The germline gives CDR1 MGHRA, CDR2 YSYEKL. In DNA form, the CDR3 reads TGCGCCAGCAGCCAACGGGACAGGGCGGGCGTTGACAATCAGCCCCAGCATTTT. Translated: CASSQRDRAGVDNQPQHF.

V gene TRBV19 combines with J gene TRBJ2-3; 10 nucleotides line up with TRBD1. Germline V gives CDR1 LNHDA, CDR2 SQIVND (reference sequence). The CDR3 is made up of 15 amino acids. J was trimmed by 4 bases and V by 10 bases; bases with no gene match: 11. CDR3 in DNA: TGTGCCACCCGGCTCGACAGGGGGCGGGCAGATACGCAGTATTTT. Translated: CATRLDRGRADTQYF.

This clone was observed a single time. The chain couples TRBV11-2 to TRBJ2-5; D is possibly TRBD1 (6 bases). The tail of the sequence fits TRBJ2-7 better, so the J call may be wrong. The CDR3 consists of 18 residues. Germline V gene lookup returns CDR1 SGHAT and CDR2 FQNNGV. CDR3: CASSLLSPRQAHSYEQYF. The CDR3 DNA is TGTGCCAGCAGCTTGCTTTCTCCGAGACAGGCCCACTCCTACGAGCAGTACTTC.

This clone was detected only a few times. The rearrangement joins TRBV2 to TRBJ2-7; 9 nucleotides align to TRBD1. J gave up 6 bases and V 8 bases, and 8 bases lay outside the gene matches. The CDR3 spans 13 residues. Germline CDR1 is SNHLY and CDR2 is FYNNEI. The DNA of the CDR3 is TGTGCCAGCCATAGGACAGGGGTGGGCGAGCAGTACTTC. Translating it yields CASHRTGVGEQYF.

J is TRBJ2-3 and V is TRBV7-2; a possible D gene is TRBD2 (6 bases). The germline V gene encodes CDR1 SGHTA and CDR2 FQGNSA. The CDR3 spans 14 residues. V lost 2 bases to trimming and J lost 1 base, with 7 bases between them. CDR3 coding DNA: TGTGCCAGCAGCTTACAGCGGGGCACAGATACGCAGTATTTT. Protein product: CASSLQRGTDTQYF.

This clone was seen just once. This chain joins TRBV19 and TRBJ2-7; TRBD1 aligns across 8 bases. The CDR3 length is 13 residues. Unmatched junction bases numbered 9, after V lost 7 bases and J lost 7 bases. The germline CDR1 and CDR2 sequences are LNHDA and SQIVND (reference sequence). This CDR3 reads CASNTGQGAEQYF. In DNA, the CDR3 is TGTGCCAGTAATACCGGCCAGGGGGCTGAGCAGTACTTC.

The rearrangement joins TRBV30 to TRBJ1-5; D may be TRBD1 (6 bases). Trimming shortened V by 1 base and J by 6 bases, and 10 bases separated the two germline ends. The V gene's germline CDR1 is GTSNPN and CDR2 SVGIG (reference sequence). The CDR3 is 13 amino acids. The CDR3 DNA reads as TGTGCCTGGAGTGGCGGGGGCGGTCAGCCCCAGCATTTT. It yields the protein CAWSGGGGQPQHF.

This chain uses TRBV5-8 with TRBJ2-1; 8 positions agree with TRBD1. Per germline, CDR1 SGHTS and CDR2 YDEGEE. The CDR3 is made up of 18 amino acids. Germline trimming cut 4 bases from V and 2 bases from J; bases unmatched to any gene: 14. CDR3 in DNA: TGTGCCAGCAGCCCCTCCCCGGCCGGGACAGGCGCCTACAATGAGCAGTTCTTC. It translates to CASSPSPAGTGAYNEQFF.

The chain carries TRBV5-1 and TRBJ1-6; 8 nucleotides agree with TRBD1. Germline V gene lookup returns CDR1 SGHRS and CDR2 YFSETQ. The ends lost 3 bases at V and 7 bases at J; junction bases unmatched: 3. The CDR3 has 14 residues. The CDR3 nucleotides are TGCGCCAGCAGCTCGACAGGGGTCAATTCACCCCTCCACTTT. This gives the protein CASSSTGVNSPLHF.

The chain recombines TRBV2 with TRBJ2-2, with 8 bases lining up with TRBD2. This CDR3 has 17 amino acids. After removal of 6 bases from V and 6 bases from J, the junction contained 15 bases not matched to a gene. Germline CDR1 SNHLY, CDR2 FYNNEI. As DNA, the CDR3 is TGTGCCAGCAGGATGGGGGGCGGGGGGCTCGGGGCCGGGGAGCTGTTTTTT. Translation: CASRMGGGGLGAGELFF.

This rearrangement joins TRBV5-1 to TRBJ2-3, with TRBD2 matching 7 bases. This CDR3 comprises 15 residues. Germline V lookup: CDR1 SGHRS, CDR2 YFSETQ. Trimming cost V 5 bases and J 2 bases; bases outside gene matches: 8. This CDR3 reads CASSSRLATTDTQYF. CDR3 DNA sequence: TGCGCCAGCAGTTCTCGACTAGCTACCACAGATACGCAGTATTTT.

The chain recombines TRBV28 with TRBJ1-4; D is perhaps TRBD1 (6 bases). The CDR3 spans 15 residues. Trimming pared 1 base from V and 7 bases from J, leaving 13 bases between. CDR1 and CDR2 from the germline V gene are MDHEN and SYDVKM. The CDR3 nucleotides are TGTGCCAGCAGTTTATTTACTCTAGGGGGTGAAAAACTGTTTTTT. This gives the protein CASSLFTLGGEKLFF.

The chain carries TRBV7-9 and TRBJ1-6; D remains ambiguous. From germline, CDR1 is SEHNR and CDR2 FQNEAQ (reference sequence). The CDR3 totals 13 residues. Trimming left V 0 bases short and J 7 bases short, with 4 bases between. DNA of the CDR3: TGTGCCAGCAGCTTAGCCGCGAATTCACCCCTCCACTTT. This gives the protein CASSLAANSPLHF.

V is TRBV6-1 and J is TRBJ2-3; 8 bases align to TRBD1. The J segment lost 0 bases and the V segment lost 2 bases, leaving 7 bases of the junction unmatched. This CDR3 region has 17 residues. Germline assignment: CDR1 MNHNS and CDR2 SASEGT. CDR3 nucleotides: TGTGCCAGCAGTGAACTGGACAGGGTTTCTAGCACAGATACGCAGTATTTT. As protein: CASSELDRVSSTDTQYF.

The rearrangement uses TRBV2 and TRBJ2-6; TRBD1 agrees at 8 bases. The CDR3 is 17 residues long. CDR1 is SNHLY, CDR2 FYNNEI, per germline. V dropped 6 bases and J dropped 0; count of bases not matched to a gene: 7. The CDR3 here is CASRSRQGPSGANVLTF. In DNA form, the CDR3 reads TGTGCCAGCAGATCTAGACAGGGGCCCTCTGGGGCCAACGTCCTGACTTTC.

For this clone: The junction and the germline gene differ at one end; a read error may be behind it. This chain joins TRBV15 and TRBJ2-3; 9 nucleotides match TRBD2. The CDR3 runs to 14 residues. The germline gives CDR1 LNHNV, CDR2 YYDKDF (reference sequence). CDR3 nucleotides: TGTGCCACCAGCGCAGGGACTAGCAGAGATACGCAGTATTTT. Translating it yields CATSAGTSRDTQYF.

The genes are TRBV5-5 and TRBJ1-6; perhaps TRBD1 as D (5 bases). Trimming left V 3 bases short and J 6 bases short, with 10 bases between. Germline assignment: CDR1 SGHKS and CDR2 YYEKEE (reference sequence). This CDR3 region has 14 residues. CDR3 nucleotides: TGTGCCAGCAGCTACGGACACCGTAATTCACCCCTCCACTTT. Translating gives CASSYGHRNSPLHF.